Listed below are T cell receptor beta chains from one sample, sequenced in a study of blood T cell repertoires in COVID-19. Produced via immunoSEQ multiplex PCR; TCRdb's table is partial and in-frame only. This sample has around 300,000 clones, with approximately 89% found just once. The sequenced sample was PBMCs or T cells enriched from blood (not recorded which). The receptor set was obtained from a woman in her fifties or sixties who had recovered from COVID-19. CDR3s include the opening cysteine and the closing phenylalanine or tryptophan. The D gene is left open where the match is weak. Rows give clone size only sometimes, using once, few, many, or a class for an expanded clone.

abundance | d_gene | j_gene | v_gene | CDR3nt | CDR3aa
NA | NA | TRBJ2-7 | TRBV18 | TGTGCCAGCTCACCGGCAGGTTCCTACGAGCAGTACTTC | CASSPAGSYEQYF
few | TRBD1 | TRBJ1-2 | TRBV19 | TGTGCCAGTAGTATGACAGGGGCGGGGAACTATGGCTACACCTTC | CASSMTGAGNYGYTF
NA | TRBD2 | TRBJ2-7 | TRBV9 | TGTGCCAGCAGCGTAAGTAGCGGGAGCTCCCACGAGCAGTACTTC | CASSVSSGSSHEQYF
NA | TRBD2 | TRBJ2-3 | TRBV3-1/TRBV3-2 | TGTGCCAGCAGCTTTACCGGGGGGGCGGGCACAGATACGCAGTATTTT | CASSFTGGAGTDTQYF
once | NA | TRBJ1-1 | TRBV5-1 | TGCGCCAGCAGCTTCGGACAGCCTGGGGACACTGAAGCTTTCTTT | CASSFGQPGDTEAFF
once | NA | TRBJ2-2 | TRBV7-2 | TGTGCCAGCAGCTCCCTAGGGGTCGGGGAGCTGTTTTTT | CASSSLGVGELFF
once | TRBD1 | TRBJ1-1 | TRBV6-6 | TGTGCCAGCAGCCGCGACAGGGGCACTGAAGCTTTCTTT | CASSRDRGTEAFF
once | NA | TRBJ1-2 | TRBV7-9 | TGTGCCAGCAGCTTCGGCTATGGCTACACCTTC | CASSFGYGYTF
NA | NA | TRBJ2-2 | TRBV7-9 | TGTGCCAGCAGCCCAAAAAACCCGATCATAGCCGGGGAGCTGTTTTTT | CASSPKNPIIAGELFF
NA | TRBD2 | TRBJ2-1 | TRBV11-2 | TGTGCCAGCAGCCAGACTAGCGGGCCGAACAATGAGCAGTTCTTC | CASSQTSGPNNEQFF
NA | TRBD2 | TRBJ2-2 | TRBV9 | TGTGCCAGCAGCGTCGGGACTAGCGGGAGGGGTACCGGGGAGCTGTTTTTT | CASSVGTSGRGTGELFF
NA | TRBD1 | TRBJ2-3 | TRBV11-2 | TGTGCCAGCAGCTACACACAGGGGGCTGGAGATACGCAGTATTTT | CASSYTQGAGDTQYF
NA | NA | TRBJ2-7 | TRBV27 | TGTGCCAGCAGTTTAAGTTACAGCTACGAGCAGTACTTC | CASSLSYSYEQYF
NA | NA | TRBJ2-5 | TRBV27 | TGTGCCAGCACTGGACTTCAAGAGACCCAGTACTTC | CASTGLQETQYF
NA | TRBD2 | TRBJ2-1 | TRBV7-2 | TGTGCCAGCAGCCAGACTAGCGGGGGGGCCTTTGAAGAGCAGTTCTTC | CASSQTSGGAFEEQFF
NA | NA | TRBJ2-3 | TRBV2 | TGTGCCAGCAGACCGGGCCAAGGGCGGGGTACAGATACGCAGTATTTT | CASRPGQGRGTDTQYF
NA | TRBD1 | TRBJ1-2 | TRBV23-1 | TGCGCCAGCAGTCCCAATTCACCGGGACAGGGGGCGATAGGCTACACCTTC | CASSPNSPGQGAIGYTF
NA | NA | TRBJ1-2 | TRBV13 | TGTGCCAGCAGCTTATACGAGCTAGGCTACACCTTC | CASSLYELGYTF
NA | TRBD1 | TRBJ1-2 | TRBV24-1 | TGTGCCACCAGTGGGTTCGGACAGGGCCTTTATGGCTACACCTTC | CATSGFGQGLYGYTF
NA | TRBD1 | TRBJ1-2 | TRBV7-9 | TGTGCCAGCAGCCGAAAGGGGGCACCCGAGATATATGGCTACACCTTC | CASSRKGAPEIYGYTF
NA | TRBD2 | TRBJ2-5 | TRBV4-2 | TGTGCCAGCAGCCATCTACCCTGGGCCAGCGGGGGGTTTCAAGAGACCCAGTACTTC | CASSHLPWASGGFQETQYF
NA | TRBD2 | TRBJ2-1 | TRBV6-2/TRBV6-3 | TGTGCCAGCAGTTACTGGACTAGCGGGATCAATGAGCAGTTCTTC | CASSYWTSGINEQFF
once | NA | TRBJ1-5 | TRBV3-1/TRBV3-2 | TGTGCCAGCAGCCTAGGGGGAAGGGCGGGCAATCAGCCCCAGCATTTT | CASSLGGRAGNQPQHF
NA | NA | TRBJ2-7 | TRBV7-9 | TGTGCCAGCAGCGACAGAATATACGAGCAGTACTTC | CASSDRIYEQYF
NA | NA | TRBJ1-5 | TRBV30 | TGTGCCTGGAGTGTACGGGACAATCAGCCCCAGCATTTT | CAWSVRDNQPQHF
NA | TRBD1 | TRBJ1-4 | TRBV28 | TGTGCCAGCTACCCGACCCAGGGGGCGTTACGGCTCCCAGAAAAACTGTTTTTT | CASYPTQGALRLPEKLFF
NA | NA | TRBJ2-5 | TRBV5-4 | TGTGCCAGCAGCTTGGAGGGTTCGCGGGGGACCCAGTACTTC | CASSLEGSRGTQYF
NA | TRBD1 | TRBJ2-7 | TRBV28 | TGTGCCAGCAGTTCTGCGGACAGGGCCCCCTACGAGCAGTACTTC | CASSSADRAPYEQYF
NA | TRBD2 | TRBJ2-7 | TRBV5-5 | TGTGCCAGCAGCCCGGGACTAGCGGGAGACCCCTACGAGCAGTACTTC | CASSPGLAGDPYEQYF